A single sample gave rise to the 9 T cell receptor beta chains below, sequenced in a study of response to subunit inactivated influenza vaccine. From the RT-PCR reads, TCRdb called clonotypes with MiXCR, one entry per CDR3 protein. The table has roughly 170,000 distinct CDR3 sequences, about a tenth seen once. Sequences were derived from non-naive T cells sorted from PBMCs, sampled on the day of vaccination. The receptor set was obtained from a man aged 50-59 years who received an inactivated influenza vaccine.

This clonotype was observed a handful of times. This chain links TRBV20-1 with TRBJ2-7, with 7 bases fitting TRBD1. CDR1 and CDR2 from the germline V gene are DFQATT and SNEGSKA (reference sequence). Trimming cost V 5 bases and J 5 bases; bases outside gene matches: 6. The CDR3 runs to 12 residues. As DNA, the CDR3 is TGCAGTGCTTACAGGGGAACCCACGAGCAGTACTTC. Translated: CSAYRGTHEQYF.

The V gene is TRBV5-1, the J gene TRBJ1-6; D unclear. This CDR3 region has 14 residues. Trimming pared 2 bases from V and 7 bases from J, leaving 10 bases between. CDR1 and CDR2 from the germline V gene are SGHRS and YFSETQ. Here the CDR3 DNA reads TGCGCCAGCAGCTTAGGGAACAGCAATTCACCCCTCCACTTT. Translated: CASSLGNSNSPLHF. The full variable domain, rest sourced from reference TRBV5-1 and TRBJ1-6, is KAGVTQTPRYLIKTRGQQVTLSCSPISGHRSVSWYQQTPGQGLQFLFEYFSETQRNKGNFPGRFSGRQFSNSRSEMNVSTLELGDSALYLCASSLGNSNSPLHFGNGTRLTVT.

This clonotype showed up just a few times. The rearrangement uses TRBV5-1 and TRBJ2-5; D possibly corresponds to TRBD1 (5 bases). This CDR3 region has 13 residues. With 4 bases removed from V and 7 bases from J, the gap between germline ends came to 14 bases. The germline gives CDR1 SGHRS, CDR2 YFSETQ. This CDR3 reads CASSHGHPATQYF. The CDR3 bases are TGCGCCAGCAGCCACGGACACCCAGCGACCCAGTACTTC.

The CDR3, as DNA: TGTGCCAGCAGTTTGCCGTTGGCGAACACTGAAGCTTTCTTT. Translating it yields CASSLPLANTEAFF. The chain carries TRBV28 and TRBJ1-1; D remains ambiguous. Per the germline V gene, CDR1 is MDHEN and CDR2 is SYDVKM. The V end lost 3 bases, the J end lost 1 base, and 9 bases lay between the germline ends. This CDR3 region has 14 residues.

Comment on this clonotype: Compared with germline, one end of the junction differs, possibly owing to a read error. V is TRBV7-9 and J is TRBJ2-1, with TRBD2 matching 7 bases. Germline CDR1 and CDR2: SEHNR and FQNEAQ (reference sequence). This CDR3 is built from 15 residues. CDR3 DNA sequence: TGTGCCTGCAGCTTTGTGGCTAGCGGATACAATGAGCAGTTCTTC. This translates into CACSFVASGYNEQFF.

This clonotype was counted many times. The V and J genes are TRBV29-1 and TRBJ2-7, with 10 nucleotides matching TRBD1. The CDR3 loop spans 16 amino acids. Germline V gene lookup returns CDR1 SQVTM and CDR2 ANQGSEA. Unmatched junction bases numbered 9, after V lost 2 bases and J lost 2 bases. The CDR3 nucleotides are TGCAGCGTTGAAAGAGGGTCCGGGACAGGGGCCTACGAGCAGTACTTC. Translating gives CSVERGSGTGAYEQYF.

This clonotype was seen at least ten times. This chain connects TRBV7-2 to TRBJ2-3, with D possibly being TRBD1 (6 bases). This CDR3 is built from 17 residues. The V gene's germline CDR1 is SGHTA and CDR2 FQGNSA. Trimming took 2 bases from V and 7 from J, leaving 22 bases between them. CDR3 DNA sequence: TGTGCCAGCAGCTTATCGCCTAATCGACTGGGGGCTAATACGCAGTATTTT. Amino acids: CASSLSPNRLGANTQYF.

This clonotype was counted ten times or more. The chain combines TRBV28 with TRBJ2-4, with 8 bases aligning to TRBD1. The CDR3 sequence is 13 residues long. J gave up 7 bases and V 3 bases, and 2 bases lay outside the gene matches. Germline values: CDR1 MDHEN, CDR2 SYDVKM. CDR3 DNA: TGTGCCAGCAGTTTTCGGACAGGGAACATTCAGTACTTC. Translated, it gives CASSFRTGNIQYF.

This clonotype occurred many times. Here the CDR3 DNA reads TGCAGCGTCACGGACAGGTACGAGCAGTACTTC. It specifies CSVTDRYEQYF. V and J are TRBV29-1 and TRBJ2-7; TRBD1 aligns across 7 bases. The germline gives CDR1 SQVTM, CDR2 ANQGSEA. The CDR3 spans 11 residues. After removal of 6 bases from V and 4 bases from J, the junction contained 3 bases not matched to a gene.